The T cell receptor (beta chain) under discussion was sequenced for a study of regulatory T cells in long-lasting Graves disease. Time point given: newly diagnosed GD, antithyroid drugs for less than 3 months. The TCR library used RNA extracted from PBMCs. Sequencing libraries for TCR beta were prepared with iRepertoire HTBI primers and Arm-PCR of CDR3 regions. One entry per CDR3 protein, called by TCRdb with MiXCR from the multiplex PCR reads. The sample shows just over 600,000 distinct CDR3 sequences, 15% to 20% of them seen only once. The V gene's germline CDR1 is SQVTM and CDR2 ANQGSEA. The V gene lost 7 bases and the J gene lost 2 bases, with 13 bases spanning the gap. The CDR3 has 13 residues. This clonotype was counted a few times. These same data were also listed under a study on T cells in Graves' hyperthyroidism and ophthalmopathy.

This sequence joins TRBV29-1 and TRBJ2-3, with D perhaps assigned TRBD1 or TRBD2 (5 bases each). Specimen: peripheral blood mononuclear cells (PBMCs), collected at new diagnosis, from a patient treated with antithyroid drugs. The clonotype comes from a woman aged 25-40 years with Graves disease. The CDR3 DNA reads TGCAGCGGGCCGGGACCCAACACAGATACGCAGTATTTT. This gives the protein CSGPGPNTDTQYF.